Presented here are 23 T cell receptor beta chains from one specimen sequenced in a study of cytomegalovirus exposure and HLA in healthy donors. With 60 Vbeta and 13 Jbeta primers, the PCR was carried out. Profiling relied on immunoSEQ multiplex PCR, and the TCRdb table lists in-frame clones only, not all of them. The sample shows roughly 200,000 clones, about 82% of them seen only once. The sequencing input was PBMCs. These receptors came from a woman aged 45 to 65 in good health and CMV-seronegative.

DNA of the CDR3: TGCAGCGCCCTACAGGCAACTAATGAAAAACTGTTTTTT. It codes for CSALQATNEKLFF. The V call is TRBV29-1, the J call TRBJ1-4, with a tentative D call TRBD1 (5 bases). The germline V gene encodes CDR1 SQVTM and CDR2 ANQGSEA. This CDR3 has 13 residues. The V gene lost 7 bases and the J gene lost 0 bases, with 9 bases spanning the gap.

The chain carries TRBV5-4 and TRBJ2-1, with 11 positions matching TRBD2. There are 17 residues in the CDR3. Per the germline V gene, CDR1 is SGHNT and CDR2 is YYREEE (reference sequence). J lost 1 base, V lost 4 bases, and 7 bases had no gene match. The CDR3: CASSTPGTSGSYNEQFF. CDR3 coding DNA: TGTGCCAGCAGCACCCCCGGGACTAGCGGTTCCTACAATGAGCAGTTCTTC.

The CDR3 coding sequence is TGTGCCAGCAGTTTAAAGGGGGAGACCCAGTACTTC. This gives the protein CASSLKGETQYF. The chain combines TRBV27 with TRBJ2-5; TRBD1 is a possible D gene (5 bases). V lost 2 bases and J 5 bases, leaving 6 bases between the germline ends. The CDR3 covers 12 residues. The V gene's germline CDR1 is MNHEY and CDR2 SMNVEV (reference sequence).

This clone was counted once. The V and J genes are TRBV28 and TRBJ2-1; 8 bases fit TRBD2. Germline CDR1 is MDHEN and CDR2 is SYDVKM. There are 15 residues in the CDR3. V shed 7 bases, J shed 2 bases, and the junction held 7 bases outside the gene matches. CDR3 in amino acids: CASTFSGRAYNEQFF. The CDR3 DNA reads as TGTGCCAGCACTTTCAGCGGGAGAGCCTACAATGAGCAGTTCTTC.

The chain uses TRBV4-1 and TRBJ2-5; 9 nucleotides line up with TRBD2. The CDR3 is 17 amino acids. Germline CDR1 reads MGHRA; CDR2 reads YSYEKL. Trimming at V came to 0 bases and at J to 1 base, leaving 6 bases not matched to a gene. The DNA for the CDR3 is TGCGCCAGCAGCCAAGAAGTGGCGGGAGGGCCCCAAGAGACCCAGTACTTC. It encodes CASSQEVAGGPQETQYF.

This chain uses TRBV27 with TRBJ2-3, with D tentatively TRBD1 (6 bases). This CDR3 spans 14 amino acids. The ends were cut back, 5 bases at V and 3 bases at J, with 12 bases in the middle. CDR1 MNHEY and CDR2 SMNVEV come from the germline V gene (reference sequence). The CDR3 DNA follows: TGTGCCAGCAGTCTATGGGACAAGACAGATACGCAGTATTTT. Translation gives CASSLWDKTDTQYF.

The chain has TRBV4-1 and TRBJ2-1; 7 bases line up with TRBD2. Losses at the gene ends were 1 base for V and 2 bases for J; bases not matched to a gene: 11. The CDR3 is 18 residues long. Germline CDR1 reads MGHRA; CDR2 reads YSYEKL. The CDR3 DNA sequence: TGCGCCAGCAGCCAAGTAACCAGCGGGGAGAGGCCCTACAATGAGCAGTTCTTC. Translating it yields CASSQVTSGERPYNEQFF.

The chain links TRBV28 to TRBJ2-1; a weak D match, TRBD2 (5 bases). The CDR3 covers 14 residues. With 8 bases removed from V and 0 bases from J, the gap between germline ends came to 11 bases. The germline V gene has CDR1 MDHEN and CDR2 SYDVKM. This CDR3 is CASLRGGSYNEQFF. CDR3 nucleotides: TGTGCCAGCCTGAGAGGAGGCTCCTACAATGAGCAGTTCTTC.

The J gene is TRBJ1-4, the V gene TRBV7-8; D remains unclear. The V gene's germline CDR1 is SGHVS and CDR2 FQNEAQ. V lost 2 bases, J lost 0 bases, and 4 bases lay in between. CDR3 length: 14 residues. The CDR3, as DNA: TGTGCCAGCAGCTTAACATCAACTAATGAAAAACTGTTTTTT. Translated: CASSLTSTNEKLFF.

V is TRBV7-6 and J is TRBJ2-3; 7 bases are shared with TRBD1. The CDR3 runs 16 residues. In germline, CDR1 is SGHVS, CDR2 FNYEAQ. V lost 2 bases and J lost 3; bases outside the gene matches: 8. CDR3 sequence (DNA): TGTGCCAGCAGCTTAACCTACAGGGGTAGTACAGATACGCAGTATTTT. This gives the protein CASSLTYRGSTDTQYF.

This sequence joins TRBV20-1 and TRBJ2-7; D might be TRBD1 (5 bases). The CDR3 covers 11 residues. Between the trimmed V and J ends, which lost 1 base and 7 bases, there was a span of 8 bases. Germline V CDR1 and CDR2: DFQATT, SNEGSKA (reference sequence). CDR3: CSARVPGEQYF. The CDR3 coding sequence is TGCAGTGCTAGAGTTCCAGGGGAGCAGTACTTC.

A note on this clone: The same CDR3 arises from other DNA sequences in this sample as well. The rearrangement links TRBV5-1 to TRBJ2-5, with D unclear. Germline CDR1 and CDR2: SGHRS and YFSETQ. The ends were cut back, 4 bases at V and 2 bases at J, with 3 bases in the middle. This CDR3 is built from 11 residues. CDR3 nucleotides: TGCGCCAGCAGCCTTCAAGAGACCCAGTACTTC. The encoded protein is CASSLQETQYF.

The chain is built from TRBV11-2 and TRBJ2-7; D call uncertain. Germline lookup yields CDR1 SGHAT and CDR2 FQNNGV. The CDR3 has 17 amino acids. V lost 5 bases to trimming and J lost 0 bases, with 20 bases between them. The CDR3 bases are TGTGCCAGCAGCGCCCTTTTTTCCAGCGCGAGCTCCTACGAGCAGTACTTC. Amino acids: CASSALFSSASSYEQYF.

CDR3 protein: CASGSGRAAIDTQYF. The CDR3 region has the DNA TGTGCCAGTGGTAGCGGGAGGGCCGCGATAGATACGCAGTATTTT. This chain links TRBV19 with TRBJ2-3, with 11 bases that match TRBD2. Germline assignment: CDR1 LNHDA and CDR2 SQIVND (reference sequence). V shed 8 bases, J shed 5 bases, and the junction held 9 bases outside the gene matches. CDR3 length: 15 amino acids.

The chain employs TRBV19 and TRBJ1-1; D unresolved. This CDR3 has 12 residues. Trimming removed 5 bases from V and 4 bases from J, with 8 bases in between. Germline CDR1 and CDR2: LNHDA and SQIVND (reference sequence). The CDR3 spells CASSFAGTEAFF. The DNA of the CDR3 is TGTGCCAGTAGTTTCGCGGGCACTGAAGCTTTCTTT.

V gene TRBV5-4 combines with J gene TRBJ2-3; D gene uncertain. CDR3 length: 13 amino acids. Looked up from germline, CDR1 is SGHNT and CDR2 is YYREEE (reference sequence). With 6 bases removed from V and 2 bases from J, the gap between germline ends came to 10 bases. The CDR3 DNA is TGTGCCAGCATAGGAGAACACACAGATACGCAGTATTTT. It translates to CASIGEHTDTQYF.

The V gene is TRBV19, the J gene TRBJ2-7, with 10 bases lining up with TRBD1. V shed 4 bases, J shed 5 bases, and the junction held 5 bases outside the gene matches. The CDR3 totals 14 residues. CDR1 and CDR2 from the germline V gene are LNHDA and SQIVND (reference sequence). The CDR3 coding sequence is TGTGCCAGTAGTAGGTCGACAGGGGGCGACGAGCAGTACTTC. Its translation: CASSRSTGGDEQYF.

V is TRBV28 and J is TRBJ1-1; the D gene is possibly TRBD1 (6 bases). This CDR3 spans 14 amino acids. Trimming cost V 6 bases and J 7 bases, with 18 bases left between them. Germline V lookup: CDR1 MDHEN, CDR2 SYDVKM. CDR3 in DNA: TGTGCCAGCAGCGCGTCAGGGGCTAGGGATGAAGCTTTCTTT. Translation: CASSASGARDEAFF.

V and J are TRBV28 and TRBJ2-1; TRBD1 matches at 7 bases. Germline lookup yields CDR1 MDHEN and CDR2 SYDVKM. This CDR3 has 15 amino acids. J lost 9 bases, V lost 1 base, and 9 bases had no gene match. The CDR3, as DNA: TGTGCCAGCAGTTTATCGGCAGGGGGAAAGGGTGAGCAGTTCTTC. It specifies CASSLSAGGKGEQFF.

This sequence joins TRBV7-9 and TRBJ1-1; D may be TRBD1 (6 bases). V gave up 5 bases and J gave up 1 base, with 11 bases separating them. The CDR3 loop spans 14 amino acids. Germline lookup yields CDR1 SEHNR and CDR2 FQNEAQ (reference sequence). Here the CDR3 DNA reads TGTGCCAGCAGCCCCAGAGGGGGGAACACTGAAGCTTTCTTT. Amino acids: CASSPRGGNTEAFF.

The chain carries TRBV7-9 and TRBJ1-1, with TRBD1 as a possible D gene (6 bases). The CDR3 covers 14 residues. Germline CDR1 reads SEHNR; CDR2 reads FQNEAQ (reference sequence). Deletions cut 4 bases from V and 3 bases from J, with 12 bases between. CDR3 loop: CASSSRGGDTEAFF. CDR3 in DNA: TGTGCCAGCAGCTCGAGGGGGGGGGACACTGAAGCTTTCTTT.

The chain couples TRBV30 to TRBJ2-1, with D possibly TRBD1 on 6 matching bases. CDR1 and CDR2 (germline): GTSNPN, SVGIG (reference sequence). CDR3 size: 12 residues. V was pared by 3 bases and J by 8 bases, with 11 bases between. For the CDR3, the DNA is TGTGCCTGGAGCAGGGGTAGGCATGAGCAGTTCTTC. This encodes CAWSRGRHEQFF. Complete variable domain (other parts from reference TRBV30 and TRBJ2-1): SQTIHQWPATLVQPVGSPLSLECTVEGTSNPNLYWYRQAAGRGLQLLFYSVGIGQISSEVPQNLSASRPQDRQFILSSKKLLLSDSGFYLCAWSRGRHEQFFGPGTRLTVL.

This chain joins TRBV9 and TRBJ2-1, with 10 nucleotides matching TRBD2. Germline CDR1 and CDR2: SGDLS and YYNGEE. The length of the CDR3 is 15 residues. V shed 0 bases, J shed 9 bases, and the junction held 6 bases outside the gene matches. The CDR3 nucleotides read TGTGCCAGCAGCGTAGTGCTAGCGGGAGTACTTGAGCAGTTCTTC. This codes for CASSVVLAGVLEQFF. The full variable domain, its missing parts supplied by reference TRBV9 and TRBJ2-1, is DSGVTQTPKHLITATGQRVTLRCSPRSGDLSVYWYQQSLDQGLQFLIQYYNGEERAKGNILERFSAQQFPDLHSELNLSSLELGDSALYFCASSVVLAGVLEQFFGPGTRLTVL.